These 16 T cell receptor beta chains came from one sample sequenced in a study of blood T cell repertoires in COVID-19. Clones were read by immunoSEQ multiplex PCR, and TCRdb kept only the in-frame ones, dropping some. Here the sample spans about 280,000 clones, 88% being singletons. Specimen: peripheral blood. Receptors originate from a man younger than 35 with active or convalescent COVID-19.

The V call is TRBV6-5, the J call TRBJ1-1; 7 bases agree with TRBD1. This CDR3 is built from 14 residues. Germline V CDR1 and CDR2: MNHEY, SVGAGI. The V segment lost 5 bases and the J segment 4 bases; nucleotides outside the gene matches: 7. The CDR3 sequence: CASSLDRPVTEAFF. In DNA, the CDR3 is TGTGCCAGCAGTCTGGACAGGCCGGTCACTGAAGCTTTCTTT.

The V and J genes are TRBV10-3 and TRBJ2-1, with a tentative D call TRBD1 (6 bases). The CDR3 consists of 14 residues. CDR1 is ENHRY, CDR2 SYGVKD, per germline. V lost 3 bases to trimming and J lost 9 bases, with 15 bases between them. This chain's CDR3 is CAISDGQTPTEQFF. The CDR3 DNA reads TGTGCCATCAGTGATGGACAGACGCCTACTGAGCAGTTCTTC.

For the CDR3, the DNA is TGTGCCAGCAGCCTAGGAGGGGGCGTTTATGGCTACACCTTC. This gives the protein CASSLGGGVYGYTF. The J gene is TRBJ1-2, the V gene TRBV11-2, with 7 bases that match TRBD1. This CDR3 has 14 amino acids. The V gene's germline CDR1 is SGHAT and CDR2 FQNNGV. V trimming: 5 bases; J trimming: 5 bases; junction bases outside the gene matches: 8.

The chain couples TRBV5-4 to TRBJ2-1; 10 bases match TRBD2. V was pared by 0 bases and J by 4 bases, with 4 bases of the junction left unmatched. Germline-derived CDR1 and CDR2 are SGHNT and YYREEE (reference sequence). This CDR3 comprises 16 residues. CDR3 in amino acids: CASSLGERGGYNEQFF. In DNA, the CDR3 is TGTGCCAGCAGCTTGGGGGAGCGGGGGGGTTACAATGAGCAGTTCTTC. Together with reference TRBV5-4 and TRBJ2-1, the CDR3 gives the full variable domain: ETGVTQSPTHLIKTRGQQVTLRCSSQSGHNTVSWYQQALGQGPQFIFQYYREEENGRGNFPPRFSGLQFPNYSSELNVNALELDDSALYLCASSLGERGGYNEQFFGPGTRLTVL.

The CDR3 loop reads CASRGRGYGYTF. The CDR3 DNA reads as TGTGCCAGCAGGGGCAGGGGCTATGGCTACACCTTC. This chain connects TRBV25-1 to TRBJ1-2, with D perhaps matching TRBD1 (6 bases). This CDR3 is built from 12 residues. Trimming removed 6 bases from V and 4 bases from J, with 9 bases in between. Germline CDR1 is MGHDK and CDR2 is SYGVNS.

This clone was recorded once. This chain uses TRBV20-1 with TRBJ1-2; tentatively, D is TRBD1 (6 bases). Germline V gene lookup returns CDR1 DFQATT and CDR2 SNEGSKA (reference sequence). V was pared by 8 bases and J by 5 bases, with 12 bases between. CDR3 length equals 11 residues. In nucleotides, the CDR3 is TGCAGTACCGGGGGGCGGTATGGCTACACCTTC. This codes for CSTGGRYGYTF.

The chain combines TRBV19 with TRBJ1-1, with a possible D match to TRBD1 (5 bases). In germline, CDR1 is LNHDA, CDR2 SQIVND (reference sequence). The V and J ends lost 4 bases and 1 base respectively, with 7 bases between them. The CDR3 loop spans 13 amino acids. The CDR3 reads CASSTTANTEAFF. The CDR3 region has the DNA TGTGCCAGTAGTACGACAGCGAACACTGAAGCTTTCTTT.

The V and J genes are TRBV7-9 and TRBJ2-2, with TRBD2 matching 11 bases. Germline assignment: CDR1 SEHNR and CDR2 FQNEAQ (reference sequence). CDR3 length: 19 amino acids. With V trimmed by 3 bases and J by 5 bases, 14 bases remained unmatched. The CDR3 coding sequence is TGTGCCAGCAGCTTCAGTCTGTCTAGCGGGGGGATGGAGACCGGGGAGCTGTTTTTT. Its translation is CASSFSLSSGGMETGELFF.

About this clone itself: Additional DNA sequences in this sample encode the identical CDR3. This chain connects TRBV18 to TRBJ1-5; the D gene is possibly TRBD1 (6 bases). Germline V gene lookup returns CDR1 KGHSH and CDR2 LQKENI. V lost 3 bases and J 4 bases, leaving 10 bases between the germline ends. This CDR3 has 14 residues. The CDR3 loop is CASSPGRGNQPQHF. In nucleotides, the CDR3 is TGTGCCAGCTCACCTGGGAGGGGGAATCAGCCCCAGCATTTT. Full variable domain (outside the CDR3, taken from reference TRBV18 and TRBJ1-5): NAGVMQNPRHLVRRRGQEARLRCSPMKGHSHVYWYRQLPEEGLKFMVYLQKENIIDESGMPKERFSAEFPKEGPSILRIQQVVRGDSAAYFCASSPGRGNQPQHFGDGTRLSIL.

The chain is built from TRBV12-3 or TRBV12-4 and TRBJ1-1; TRBD1 might be the D (6 bases). CDR3 length: 13 residues. The ends were cut back, 6 bases at V and 5 bases at J, with 13 bases in the middle. CDR3 in amino acids: CASSLNRETEAFF. CDR3 coding DNA: TGTGCCAGCAGCCTTAACAGGGAAACTGAAGCTTTCTTT.

The chain has TRBV6-6 and TRBJ2-7; 8 nucleotides match TRBD1. The CDR3 is 15 amino acids. V trimming: 4 bases; J trimming: 4 bases; junction bases outside the gene matches: 9. CDR1 and CDR2 (germline): MNHNY, SVGAGI (reference sequence). CDR3 in DNA: TGTGCCAGCAGTTCCAGGGGGCGGGAATCTTACGAGCAGTACTTC. It translates to CASSSRGRESYEQYF.

V and J are TRBV4-1 and TRBJ2-7, with 9 positions matching TRBD2. Germline loops: CDR1 MGHRA, CDR2 YSYEKL. The CDR3 contains 16 residues. With V trimmed by 3 bases and J by 1 base, 7 bases remained unmatched. The CDR3 is CASSHSWLAGSYEQYF. CDR3 sequence (DNA): TGCGCCAGCAGCCATAGTTGGCTAGCGGGATCCTACGAGCAGTACTTC.

This clone has just a few counts. V usage is TRBV4-1 and J usage is TRBJ2-7; 16 bases agree with TRBD2. J was trimmed by 1 base and V by 3 bases; bases with no gene match: 12. The CDR3 covers 20 residues. The V gene's germline CDR1 is MGHRA and CDR2 YSYEKL. CDR3: CASSQPFGTSGGAWSYEQYF. The CDR3 nucleotides read TGCGCCAGCAGCCAGCCCTTTGGGACTAGCGGGGGGGCCTGGTCCTACGAGCAGTACTTC.

This clone was detected only a few times. The V and J genes are TRBV7-3 and TRBJ2-6; no clear D. CDR1 is SGHTA, CDR2 FQGTGA, per germline. The ends were cut back, 5 bases at V and 4 bases at J, with 12 bases in the middle. CDR3 size: 15 residues. The CDR3 DNA reads as TGTGCCAGCAGCCCAACGAGTATGGGGGCCAACGTCCTGACTTTC. It codes for CASSPTSMGANVLTF.

This rearrangement joins TRBV3-1 (or the pseudogene TRBV3-2) to TRBJ1-6; 9 positions match TRBD1. Germline CDR1 and CDR2: LGHDT and YNNKEL (reference sequence). The CDR3 is 16 amino acids. J gave up 11 bases and V 4 bases, and 12 bases lay outside the gene matches. The CDR3 nucleotides are TGTGCCAGCAGCCCGTCTGGTGGGACAGGGATAACACCCCTCCACTTT. It translates to CASSPSGGTGITPLHF.

This clone was seen at least ten times. Other DNA sequences in the same sample also yield this CDR3. The chain combines TRBV12-3 or TRBV12-4 with TRBJ2-1; no definite D call. Trimming pared 3 bases from V and 5 bases from J, leaving 2 bases between. CDR3 length equals 11 residues. The CDR3 sequence is CASSFNNEQFF. The CDR3 DNA reads TGTGCCAGCAGTTTTAACAATGAGCAGTTCTTC.